This TCR beta chain was captured in a study of post-analysis software for immune sequencing data. CDR1 is SGHRS and CDR2 is YFSETQ in the germline V gene. The CDR3 has 14 amino acids. The J segment lost 5 bases and the V segment lost 0 bases, leaving 4 bases of the junction unmatched. Whole-study results and caveats: Under the F measure, samples that were prepared in one batch clustered strongly together. Patients showed TRBV5-6, TRBV5-1 and TRBV20-1 among five TRBV segments more frequent than in controls.

The TCR beta cDNA libraries contained unique molecular identifiers. A population of roughly 0.95 to 10 million T cells gave rise to around 530,000 cDNA molecules. TCRdb used MiXCR to reprocess the PCR reads, holding one entry per CDR3 protein. Of roughly 800,000 distinct CDR3 sequences in the sample, approximately 53% are singletons; the top ten hold 4% to 5.5%. This clonotype was detected ten times or more. Its antigen is currently unknown. The rearrangement uses TRBV5-1 and TRBJ2-5; 7 positions agree with TRBD1. The receptor's source is a girl aged 5 to 17 with multiple sclerosis. The sample comprised blood. The CDR3 reads CASSLGQGRETQYF. CDR3 coding DNA: TGCGCCAGCAGCTTGGGACAGGGCCGGGAGACCCAGTACTTC.